Here is one TCR beta chain with its context. What it binds is unknown. The germline V gene encodes CDR1 SGDLS and CDR2 YYNGEE. This CDR3 spans 14 amino acids. The germline V and J ends were trimmed by 6 bases and 3 bases, with 15 bases remaining between them. This was a survey-level run. Sequenced by immunoSEQ multiplex PCR; TCRdb stores in-frame clones only, minus some. Of roughly 30,000 clones in the sample, under 80% were seen once. The data derive from a study of STAT5B mutations in CD4+ large granular lymphocyte leukemia. Study-wide results and caveats: Without putative leukemic clones, patient CD4-sorted repertoires remained more clonal than healthy CD4+ repertoires.

This receptor was identified in a human donor in good health. J is TRBJ1-1 and V is TRBV9; D is possibly TRBD1 (5 bases). The sample was CD4+ T cells from blood buffy coats. The CDR3 here is CASTRQSTHTEAFF. CDR3 bases: TGTGCCAGCACCAGACAGAGTACCCACACTGAAGCTTTCTTT.